The source of this TCR beta chain is a study of blood T cell repertoires in COVID-19. The table lists this clone with a few counts. Sequencing used immunoSEQ multiplex PCR; TCRdb keeps in-frame clones, though not all of them. The sample has 430,000 or so clones, around 89% seen once. The CDR3 is made up of 18 amino acids. The J segment lost 6 bases and the V segment lost 1 base, leaving 11 bases of the junction unmatched. Per the germline V gene, CDR1 is SGHTA and CDR2 is FQGNSA. The receptor was isolated from a middle-aged woman who had recovered from COVID-19. The sequenced sample was PBMCs or T cells enriched from blood (not recorded which). The V call is TRBV7-2, the J call TRBJ2-1, with 11 positions matching TRBD2. In nucleotides, the CDR3 is TGTGCCAGCAGCTTAGGTGCCCGACTTGGACTAGCGGGCAATGAGCAGTTCTTC. This encodes CASSLGARLGLAGNEQFF.